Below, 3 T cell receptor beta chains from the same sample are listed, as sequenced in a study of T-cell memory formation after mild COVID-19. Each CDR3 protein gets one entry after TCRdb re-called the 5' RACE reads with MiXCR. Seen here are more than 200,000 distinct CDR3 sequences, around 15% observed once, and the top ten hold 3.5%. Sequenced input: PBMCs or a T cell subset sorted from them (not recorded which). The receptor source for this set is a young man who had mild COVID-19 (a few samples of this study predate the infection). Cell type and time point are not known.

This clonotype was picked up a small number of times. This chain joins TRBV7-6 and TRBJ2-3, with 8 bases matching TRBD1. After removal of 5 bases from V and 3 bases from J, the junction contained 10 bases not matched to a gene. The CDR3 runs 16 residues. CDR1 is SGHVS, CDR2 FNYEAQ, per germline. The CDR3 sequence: CASSPRTGIRTDTQYF. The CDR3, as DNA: TGTGCCAGCAGCCCTCGGACAGGGATAAGAACAGATACGCAGTATTTT.

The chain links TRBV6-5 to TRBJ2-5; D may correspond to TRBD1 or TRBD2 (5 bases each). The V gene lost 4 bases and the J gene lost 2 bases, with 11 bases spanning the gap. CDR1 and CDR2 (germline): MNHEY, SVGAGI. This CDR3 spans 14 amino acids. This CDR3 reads CASSFVGVQETQYF. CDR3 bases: TGTGCCAGCAGTTTTGTGGGGGTTCAAGAGACCCAGTACTTC.

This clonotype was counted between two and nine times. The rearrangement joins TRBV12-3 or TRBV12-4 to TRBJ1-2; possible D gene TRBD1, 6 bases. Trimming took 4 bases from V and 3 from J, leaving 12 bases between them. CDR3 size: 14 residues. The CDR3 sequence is CASSSRGIDYGYTF. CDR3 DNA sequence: TGTGCCAGCAGTTCCAGGGGCATAGACTATGGCTACACCTTC.